This T cell receptor beta chain was captured by sequencing in a study of blood T cell repertoires in COVID-19 (dated by TCRdb to about 2020). In terms of the full investigation: Collaborator samples came from the United States, Italy and Spain and covered acute and convalescent phases of COVID-19. The repertoires were released in a freely available public database meant as a resource for research on the immune response to SARS-CoV-2. The sample metadata nearly always contained a de-identified subject ID, COVID-19 status, age in years and sex. Samples came from the ongoing ImmuneRACE study (first 160 participants) plus 1,254 subjects from 6 global collaborators. HLA class I and class II types, where available, came from metadata supplied by the sample provider rather than from assay-based typing. The material from the prospective study consisted of cDNA or gDNA derived from T cells, B-cell-depleted T cells, or PBMCs. The dataset comprised deeply sampled blood TCRbeta repertoires from subjects exposed to, actively infected with, or recovered from COVID-19. Broader findings and caveats from the paper: The quantity of clinical and demographic metadata differed by source and by participant and was supplied without curation.

Each collaborating institution followed its own protocols to collect whole blood in K2EDTA tubes. For TCRbeta analysis, collaborators shipped samples as frozen whole blood, isolated PBMCs, or DNA extracted from either of those sample types. TCRbeta CDR3 regions were amplified from genomic DNA by means of the immunoSEQ Assay, a bias-controlled multiplex PCR. On the study's bioinformatics: Within the assay, amplification of reference gene primers was used to estimate how many nucleated cells each sample contained. To quantify the absolute abundance of each unique TCRbeta CDR3 rearrangement, sequence reads were collapsed and filtered. Productive Simpson clonality was computed per sample as the square root of Simpson's diversity index over productive rearrangements. The table comes from immuneACCESS by way of TCRdb, which keeps in-frame sequences with V and J called. Part of the clones is missing from these tables; in studies checked, under half for an unresolved V gene and the rest for unknown reasons. V, J and clone size were drawn from that table, and D and trimming were deduced from the DNA. The table for this sample lists about 250,000 clones; 83% of them were counted only once. The ten largest make up 5.5% of the sample.

The CDR3 contains 13 residues, cysteine and phenylalanine counted. The CDR3 DNA has 39 bases and is translated from base 1. In the germline V gene (reference sequence), CDR1 corresponds to LNHDA and CDR2 to SQIVND. V is pared back by 0 bases and J by 16 bases, with 13 bases lying between the germline termini. This clone was seen only a few times. The target of this receptor is not known. No base qualities exist here, and no much larger clone lies one base off it. The specimen was peripheral blood. This receptor was obtained from a human donor in a cohort sampled during active COVID-19. The V and J genes are TRBV19 and TRBJ2-6, and possibly TRBD2, on 6 matching bases. The CDR3 region has the sequence CASSIDREEGLTF. The nucleotide sequence is TGTGCCAGTAGTATAGATCGCGAGGAGGGGCTGACTTTC.